The source of this T cell receptor (beta chain) is a study of T cells in Graves' hyperthyroidism and ophthalmopathy. Study outcomes and limitations: Most thyroid clonotypes expanded above 0.001 were also detected in blood.

This clonotype was detected many times. What it binds is not known. RNA transcripts provided the source from which TCR beta CDR3 regions were amplified. An initial round of RT-PCR targeting the TCR CDR3 relied on the HTBI primer set. MiXCR was run by TCRdb on the multiplex PCR reads, yielding one entry per CDR3 protein. The sample records a few hundred thousand distinct CDR3 sequences, 46% being singletons. Germline V gives CDR1 LGHDT, CDR2 YNNKEL (reference sequence). Between the trimmed V and J ends, which lost 0 bases and 7 bases, there was a span of 12 bases. This CDR3 comprises 14 residues. V is TRBV3-1 and J is TRBJ2-5; maybe TRBD2 (5 bases). This TCR derives from an adult woman with Graves' disease, either hyperthyroidism or ophthalmopathy (not recorded which). The sample was peripheral blood or thyroid tissue (not recorded which). The CDR3 DNA reads TGTGCCAGCAGCCAAGAGGCCGGGATCGGGACCCAGTACTTC. Its translation is CASSQEAGIGTQYF.